This T cell receptor beta chain was recorded in a study of T cell responses to AZD1222 COVID-19 vaccine. TCRdb's table, derived via immunoSEQ multiplex PCR, lists solely in-frame clones and lacks some. The table has 45,000 to 55,000 clones, about 86% seen once. General study results and limits: Clonal diversity may have been underestimated in mostly white British donors. Distributed over spike, vaccine-associated CD4 TCRs predominated at 160-218 and 743-854. Regions left unmutated in variants are reportedly the target of nearly half of spike-specific TCRs. It was only after the peak T cell response that any repertoires were sampled.

Comments on this clone: Its antigen is currently unknown.

CDR3 length: 16 amino acids. With V trimmed by 2 bases and J by 2 bases, 2 bases remained unmatched. Germline V gives CDR1 KGHDR, CDR2 SFDVKD. The V and J genes are TRBV24-1 and TRBJ2-3, with 11 bases matching TRBD2. Specimen: peripheral blood, collected 28 days after the second AZD1222 dose. This receptor was identified in an adult who received the AZD1222 COVID-19 vaccine. The CDR3 sequence is CATSDSSGRSTDTQYF. The CDR3 nucleotides read TGTGCCACCAGTGATTCTAGCGGGAGGTCCACAGATACGCAGTATTTT.